This T cell receptor beta chain was sequenced during a study of T cell responses to AZD1222 COVID-19 vaccine (dated by TCRdb to the early 2020s). A note on the overall study: AZD1222 recipients with second doses at about 4 weeks or about 12 weeks were pooled, because spike-specific TCR depth and breadth did not differ between schedules. A total of 233 trial participants underwent TCR sequencing, of whom roughly 210 had received two doses of AZD1222 and some 25 had received two doses of the MenACWY control vaccine. Enrollment into the trials was organized by age into subgroups of 18-55, 56-69 and 70-plus years, and those subgroups contained roughly 160, 29 and 62 TCR-sequenced participants, respectively.

This specimen's time point label, interpreted: baseline before first vaccination. The vaccinee samples were drawn from two UK trials, COV001 and COV002, one of which was a single-blind randomized controlled phase 2/3 trial testing AZD1222 (ChAdOx1 nCoV-19) in healthy adults. For TCRbeta chain sequencing, PBMC samples were collected from trial participants at day 0 and at day 28 after the second dose. Paper-wide results and their limitations: In the small 56-69-year group, the increase in depth fell short of significance, most likely because of low power. Spike-specific TCR breadth and depth rose significantly after two AZD1222 doses compared with day 0 and with MenACWY recipients. Participants were mostly white British, with more females than males. The authors suggested clonal diversity may have been underestimated. Vaccine-associated CD4 TCRs spanned the whole spike protein, with dominant responses in regions 160-218 and 743-854. Conclusions about previously exposed vaccinees were limited because only six or seven AZD1222 recipients were SARS-CoV-2 seropositive at baseline. Epitopes outside the regions mutated in the B.1.351 and B.1.1.7 variants were reportedly recognized by nearly half of the unique spike-specific TCRs. No day 14 peak-response samples were available, so repertoires were characterized only after the peak T cell response.

The CDR1 and CDR2 encoded by the germline V gene are SNHLY and FYNNEI. Inclusive of the bounding cysteine and phenylalanine, the CDR3 is 16 residues long. The only DNA kept is the CDR3, 48 bases in frame from the first base. Trimming takes 2 bases from V and 2 bases from J, and the germline ends sit 13 bases apart. In regard to this clone: No cognate antigen has been identified for it. No much larger clone exists at a distance of one base, and base qualities are not known.

The CDR3 regions of human TCRbeta chains were subjected to immunosequencing. From the authors' description of their analysis: TCRs in the repertoires were matched against a reference library of SARS-CoV-2-specific TCRs that had been generated with the MIRA antigen-specificity platform. Breadth was defined as the fraction of unique TCRs that were SARS-CoV-2-associated. Depth was defined as the fraction of total T cells that were SARS-CoV-2-associated. Using the MIRA data, each spike-specific TCR was mapped to the spike region that the TCR reacts to and placed in a CD4 or CD8 class. Log10-transformed breadth and depth values were compared by one-way ANOVA with Sidak's multiple comparisons tests. The table was pulled from immuneACCESS by TCRdb, which kept in-frame rearrangements only. Such tables lose some clones; where checked, under half of the loss comes from unresolved V genes, and the rest has no known cause. V and J calls and clone size come straight from that table; D and trimming were deduced from the DNA. The sample table records 100,000 to 150,000 clones; more than 70% of these occur just once. The top ten constitute less than 11% of the sample.

The sequence came from an adult in good health. The sequencing here drew on peripheral blood, taken on day 0 of AZD1222 vaccination. The rearrangement combines TRBV2 with TRBJ2-1; the D gene is tentatively TRBD1 or TRBD2, each matching 5 bases. CDR3 loop: CASSEWDPRAYNEQFF. At the DNA level, the sequence is TGTGCCAGCAGTGAATGGGACCCCAGGGCCTACAATGAGCAGTTCTTC.